This T cell receptor beta chain was sequenced during a study of blood T cells in healthy people across ages. Notes on the study in general: Comparison with aged donors showed that long-lived donors had more naive CD4+ cells and higher diversity. Diversity of TCR beta correlated strongly with naive T cell percentage.

Then a second PCR, running about 7 to 11 cycles, was carried out with a sample-barcoded 5' primer and a J-beta primer mix. TCRdb passed the 5' RACE reads through MiXCR, listing each CDR3 protein once. In the table there are 790,000 or so distinct CDR3 sequences, about 42% of which are singletons. The CDR3 length is 17 residues. Trimming cost V 5 bases and J 1 base; bases outside gene matches: 8. The V gene's germline CDR1 is SGHTA and CDR2 FQGNSA. A word on this clonotype: Its specificity is not known.

Isolating PBMCs gave at least 7 million of these cells per sample. This rearrangement joins TRBV7-2 to TRBJ2-7, with TRBD2 matching 13 bases. The TCR originated in an elderly man in good health. The sequenced sample was blood. CDR3 in amino acids: CASSLSRTSGGSYEQYF. CDR3 DNA: TGTGCCAGCAGCCTTAGCAGGACTAGCGGGGGATCCTACGAGCAGTACTTC.